Included here is one T cell receptor beta chain sequence, with context. These data come from a study of PD-1 blockade in classical Hodgkin lymphoma. The CDR3 runs to 15 residues. The germline V gene encodes CDR1 LNHDA and CDR2 SQIVND (reference sequence). V lost 6 bases, J lost 2 bases, and 11 bases lay in between. Following autologous stem cell transplantation, relapse occurred in every patient, and exposure to brentuximab vedotin varied. Libraries were prepared by immunoSEQ multiplex PCR; TCRdb keeps only in-frame clonotypes and omits some of them. Counted here are 70,000 to 80,000 clones, 85% to 95% occurring once; the ten biggest clones make up about 7.6%.

The source material was peripheral blood mononuclear cells (PBMCs), sampled at baseline. The chain couples TRBV19 to TRBJ2-6, with D perhaps given as TRBD1 or TRBD2 (5 bases each). This TCR was recovered from a human donor with classical Hodgkin lymphoma. For the CDR3, the DNA is TGTGCCAGTAGAGAGGGGAGCACTGGGGCCAACGTCCTGACTTTC. Its protein is CASREGSTGANVLTF.